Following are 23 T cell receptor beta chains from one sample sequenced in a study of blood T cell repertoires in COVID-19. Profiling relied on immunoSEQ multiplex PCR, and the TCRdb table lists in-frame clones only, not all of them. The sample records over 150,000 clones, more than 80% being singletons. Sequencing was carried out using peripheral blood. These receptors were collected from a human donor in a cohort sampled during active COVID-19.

CDR3 nucleotides: TGTGCCAGCAGCTTTACTAGCGGGGGAACCCCATACGAGCAGTACTTC. Amino acid sequence: CASSFTSGGTPYEQYF. V usage is TRBV7-9 and J usage is TRBJ2-7; 11 positions agree with TRBD2. Trimming at V came to 3 bases and at J to 4 bases, leaving 8 bases not matched to a gene. Germline lookup yields CDR1 SEHNR and CDR2 FQNEAQ (reference sequence). CDR3 size: 16 residues.

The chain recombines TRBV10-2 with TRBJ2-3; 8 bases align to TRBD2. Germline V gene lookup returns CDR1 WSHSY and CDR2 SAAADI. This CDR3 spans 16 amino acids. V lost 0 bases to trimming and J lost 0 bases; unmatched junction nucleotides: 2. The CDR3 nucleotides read TGCGCCAGCAGTGAGTCTGCGGGGGGCAGCACAGATACGCAGTATTTT. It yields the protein CASSESAGGSTDTQYF.

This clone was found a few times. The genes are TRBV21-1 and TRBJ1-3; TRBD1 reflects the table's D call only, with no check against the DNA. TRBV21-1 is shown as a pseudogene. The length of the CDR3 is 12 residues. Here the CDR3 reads CASSPQGNTIYF. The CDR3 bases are TGTGCCAGCAGCCCACAGGGAAACACCATATATTTT.

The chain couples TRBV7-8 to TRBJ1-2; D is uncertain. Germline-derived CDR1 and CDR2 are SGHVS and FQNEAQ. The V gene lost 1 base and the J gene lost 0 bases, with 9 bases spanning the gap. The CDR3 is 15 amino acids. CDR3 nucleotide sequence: TGTGCCAGCAGCTTAGGTGGAGAAGCTAACTATGGCTACACCTTC. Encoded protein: CASSLGGEANYGYTF.

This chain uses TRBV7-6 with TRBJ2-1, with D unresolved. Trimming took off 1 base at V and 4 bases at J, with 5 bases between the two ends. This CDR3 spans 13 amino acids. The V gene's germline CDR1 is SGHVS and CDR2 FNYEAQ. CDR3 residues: CASSLGQYNEQFF. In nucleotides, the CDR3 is TGTGCCAGCAGCTTAGGGCAGTACAATGAGCAGTTCTTC. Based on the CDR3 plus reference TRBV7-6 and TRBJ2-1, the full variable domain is GAGVSQSPRYKVTKRGQDVALRCDPISGHVSLYWYRQALGQGPEFLTYFNYEAQQDKSGLPNDRFSAERPEGSISTLTIQRTEQRDSAMYRCASSLGQYNEQFFGPGTRLTVL.

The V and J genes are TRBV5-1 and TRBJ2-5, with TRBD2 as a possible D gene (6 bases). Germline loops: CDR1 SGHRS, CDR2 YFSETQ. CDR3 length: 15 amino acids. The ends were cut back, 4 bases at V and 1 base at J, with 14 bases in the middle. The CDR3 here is CASSPGTLFQETQYF. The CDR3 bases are TGCGCCAGCAGCCCGGGGACTCTTTTCCAAGAGACCCAGTACTTC.

Written as DNA, the CDR3 is TGTGCCAGCTTCGGGACAGGGGGTTCCCACGAGCAGTACTTC. Its protein product is CASFGTGGSHEQYF. V is TRBV2 and J is TRBJ2-7, with 11 bases matching TRBD1. The CDR3 contains 14 residues. Germline CDR1 reads SNHLY; CDR2 reads FYNNEI. Trimming cost V 8 bases and J 5 bases; bases outside gene matches: 8. Complete variable domain (other parts from reference TRBV2 and TRBJ2-7): EPEVTQTPSHQVTQMGQEVILRCVPISNHLYFYWYRQILGQKVEFLVSFYNNEISEKSEIFDDQFSVERPDGSNFTLKIRSTKLEDSAMYFCASFGTGGSHEQYFGPGTRLTVT.

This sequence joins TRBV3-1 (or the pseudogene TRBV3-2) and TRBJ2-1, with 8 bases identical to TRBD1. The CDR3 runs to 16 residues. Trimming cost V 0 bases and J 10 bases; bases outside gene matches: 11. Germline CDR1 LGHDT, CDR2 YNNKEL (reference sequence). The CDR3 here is CASSQDSGTGAEEQFF. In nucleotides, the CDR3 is TGTGCCAGCAGCCAAGATTCTGGGACAGGCGCTGAAGAGCAGTTCTTC.

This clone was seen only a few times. CDR3 amino acids: CASSHTGGYGYTF. The DNA for the CDR3 is TGTGCCAGCAGCCATACAGGGGGCTATGGCTACACCTTC. The chain has TRBV6-5 and TRBJ1-2, with TRBD1 identical over 8 bases. Germline V gene data show CDR1 as MNHEY and CDR2 as SVGAGI. The V and J ends lost 6 bases and 4 bases, in that order; junction bases with no gene match: 4. The CDR3 consists of 13 residues.

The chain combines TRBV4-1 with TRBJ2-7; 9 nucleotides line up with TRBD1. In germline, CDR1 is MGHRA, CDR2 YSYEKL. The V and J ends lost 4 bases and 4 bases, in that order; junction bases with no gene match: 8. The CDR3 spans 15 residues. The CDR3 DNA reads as TGCGCCAGCAGCCGTCCCGGGACAGGGAAGTACGAGCAGTACTTC. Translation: CASSRPGTGKYEQYF.

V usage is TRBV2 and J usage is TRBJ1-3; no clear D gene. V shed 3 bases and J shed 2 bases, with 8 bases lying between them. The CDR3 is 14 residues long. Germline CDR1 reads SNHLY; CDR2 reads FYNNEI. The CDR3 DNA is TGTGCCAGCAGTGACCGAACTACTGGAAACACCATATATTTT. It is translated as CASSDRTTGNTIYF.

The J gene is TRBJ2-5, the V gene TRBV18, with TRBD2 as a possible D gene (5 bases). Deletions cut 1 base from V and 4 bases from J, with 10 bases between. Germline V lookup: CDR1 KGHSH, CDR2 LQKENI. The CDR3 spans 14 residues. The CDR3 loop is CASSPQGEGETQYF. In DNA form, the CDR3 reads TGTGCCAGCTCACCACAGGGAGAGGGAGAGACCCAGTACTTC.

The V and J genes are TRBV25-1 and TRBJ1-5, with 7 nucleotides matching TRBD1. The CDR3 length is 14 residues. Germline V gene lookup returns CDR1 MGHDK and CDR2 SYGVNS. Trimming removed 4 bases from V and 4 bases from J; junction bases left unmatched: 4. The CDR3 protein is CASSGGQLNQPQHF. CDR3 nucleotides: TGTGCCAGCAGTGGGGGACAGCTAAATCAGCCCCAGCATTTT.

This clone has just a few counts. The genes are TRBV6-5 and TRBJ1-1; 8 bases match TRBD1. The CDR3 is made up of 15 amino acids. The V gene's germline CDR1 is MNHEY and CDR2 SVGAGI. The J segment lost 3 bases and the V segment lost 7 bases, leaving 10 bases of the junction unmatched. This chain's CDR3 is CASIGQGRGYTEAFF. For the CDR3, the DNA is TGTGCCAGCATAGGACAGGGTAGGGGGTACACTGAAGCTTTCTTT.

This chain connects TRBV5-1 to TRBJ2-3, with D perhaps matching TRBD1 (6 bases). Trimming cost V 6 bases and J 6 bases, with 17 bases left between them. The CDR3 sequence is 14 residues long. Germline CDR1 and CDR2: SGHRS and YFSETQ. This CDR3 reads CASTRTAPRDTQYF. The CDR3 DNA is TGCGCCAGCACAAGGACAGCCCCCCGGGATACGCAGTATTTT.

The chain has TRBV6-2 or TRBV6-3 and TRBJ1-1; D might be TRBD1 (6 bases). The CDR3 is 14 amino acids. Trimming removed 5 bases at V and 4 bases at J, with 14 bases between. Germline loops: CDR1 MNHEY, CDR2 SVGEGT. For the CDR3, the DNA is TGTGCCAGCAGTATACAGGGATTGGGCACTGAAGCTTTCTTT. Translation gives CASSIQGLGTEAFF.

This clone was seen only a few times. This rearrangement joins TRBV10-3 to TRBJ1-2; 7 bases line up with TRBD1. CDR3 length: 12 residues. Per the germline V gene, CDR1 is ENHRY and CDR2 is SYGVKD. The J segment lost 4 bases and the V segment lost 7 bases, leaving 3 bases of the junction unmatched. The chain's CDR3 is CAITEGAYGYTF. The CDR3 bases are TGTGCCATCACGGAGGGGGCCTATGGCTACACCTTC.

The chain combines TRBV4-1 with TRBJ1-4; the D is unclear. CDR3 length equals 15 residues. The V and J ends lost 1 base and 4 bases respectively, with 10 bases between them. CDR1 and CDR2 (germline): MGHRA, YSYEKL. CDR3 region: CASSQARSFNEKLFF. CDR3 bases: TGCGCCAGCAGCCAAGCGCGGAGCTTTAATGAAAAACTGTTTTTT.

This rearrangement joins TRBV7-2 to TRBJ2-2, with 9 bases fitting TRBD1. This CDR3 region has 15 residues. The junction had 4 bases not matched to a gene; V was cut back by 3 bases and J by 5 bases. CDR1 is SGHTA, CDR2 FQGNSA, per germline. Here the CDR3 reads CASSFDRGWTGELFF. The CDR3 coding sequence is TGTGCCAGCAGCTTTGACAGGGGGTGGACCGGGGAGCTGTTTTTT.

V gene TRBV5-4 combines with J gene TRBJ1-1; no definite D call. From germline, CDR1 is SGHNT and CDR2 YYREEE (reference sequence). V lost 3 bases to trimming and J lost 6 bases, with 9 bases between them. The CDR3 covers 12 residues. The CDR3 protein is CASSSPNSEAFF. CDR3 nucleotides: TGTGCCAGCAGCTCTCCCAACTCTGAAGCTTTCTTT.

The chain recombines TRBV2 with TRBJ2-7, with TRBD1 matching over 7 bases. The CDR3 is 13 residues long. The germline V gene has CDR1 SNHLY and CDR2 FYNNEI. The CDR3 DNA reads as TGTGCTACTCGGGACAGACCTACCTACGAGCAGTACTTC. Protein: CATRDRPTYEQYF.

The CDR3 sequence is CASSLAEDYGYTF. In DNA form, the CDR3 reads TGTGCCAGCAGCCTCGCCGAGGACTATGGCTACACCTTC. This sequence joins TRBV5-4 and TRBJ1-2; D uncertain. V lost 4 bases to trimming and J lost 3 bases, with 10 bases between them. The CDR3 runs to 13 residues. CDR1 is SGHNT, CDR2 YYREEE, per germline (reference sequence).

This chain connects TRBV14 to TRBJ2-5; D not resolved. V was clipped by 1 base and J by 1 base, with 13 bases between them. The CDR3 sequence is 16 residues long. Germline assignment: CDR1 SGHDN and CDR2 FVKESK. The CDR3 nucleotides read TGTGCCAGCAGCCAAGGGCTGGGCCTACGCCAAGAGACCCAGTACTTC. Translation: CASSQGLGLRQETQYF.